The rows below give T cell receptor beta chains drawn from one sample of a study of long-term antiretroviral therapy in people with HIV. Using immunoSEQ multiplex PCR, the repertoire was profiled, and TCRdb retains in-frame clones only, with some absent. The profile covers some 40,000 clones, with less than 90% appearing a single time and 4% to 4.5% taken by the ten largest. The source was unsorted PBMCs, collected 1.2 years after starting antiretroviral therapy. The receptors shown here come from a woman between 45 and 60 years old with HIV. Each CDR3 is given with its conserved first and last residue. The D gene is left open where the match is weak. Rows give clone size only sometimes, using once, few, many, or a class for an expanded clone.

-,TRBV19,-,TRBJ1-2,CASSIGDADYGYTF,TGTGCCAGTAGTATAGGGGACGCTGACTATGGCTACACCTTC
TRBD1,TRBV4-1,-,TRBJ1-4,CASSQEERQGESEKLFF,TGCGCCAGCAGCCAGGAAGAGCGACAGGGGGAAAGCGAAAAACTGTTTTTT
TRBD1,TRBV5-4,-,TRBJ2-3,CASSLDRARTDTQYF,TGTGCCAGCAGCCTCGACAGGGCCAGGACAGATACGCAGTATTTT
-,TRBV30,once,TRBJ2-3,CAWSVGDTQYF,TGTGCCTGGAGTGTAGGAGATACGCAGTATTTT
TRBD1,TRBV30,-,TRBJ1-1,CAWSVLAGGNTEAFF,TGTGCCTGGAGTGTGTTAGCAGGGGGGAACACTGAAGCTTTCTTT
TRBD2,TRBV27,-,TRBJ2-7,CASSPSSGGISYEQYF,TGTGCCAGCAGCCCCTCTAGCGGGGGGATCTCCTACGAGCAGTACTTC
-,TRBV11-2,-,TRBJ2-3,CASSLTPGWGTDTQYF,TGTGCCAGCAGCTTAACCCCCGGGTGGGGGACAGATACGCAGTATTTT
TRBD1,TRBV2,once,TRBJ2-5,CASSGGLGTGGAETQYF,TGTGCCAGCAGTGGGGGTTTAGGAACAGGGGGCGCAGAGACCCAGTACTTC
-,TRBV19,-,TRBJ2-1,CASTPGTYNEQFF,TGTGCCAGTACACCCGGGACCTACAATGAGCAGTTCTTC
-,TRBV2,-,TRBJ1-6,CASKLGSIPLSPLHF,TGTGCCAGCAAACTGGGCTCCATCCCTCTTTCACCCCTCCACTTT
-,TRBV6-5,once,TRBJ1-2,CASSYSLNRVNGYTF,TGTGCCAGCAGTTACTCGTTGAACAGGGTAAATGGCTACACCTTC
-,TRBV19,-,TRBJ1-6,CASSYRRQENNSPLHF,TGTGCCAGTAGTTACCGTAGACAGGAAAATAATTCACCCCTCCACTTT
-,TRBV10-3,-,TRBJ2-7,CAISEQGSGPYEQYF,TGTGCCATCAGTGAGCAAGGGTCTGGACCCTACGAGCAGTACTTC
-,TRBV9,-,TRBJ2-2,CASSPTANTGELFF,TGTGCCAGCAGCCCAACTGCCAACACCGGGGAGCTGTTTTTT
-,TRBV7-3,-,TRBJ1-3,CASSLDIGGGTIYF,TGTGCCAGCAGCTTGGACATAGGGGGGGGCACCATATATTTT
-,TRBV2,-,TRBJ1-5,CASSFTGISNQPQHF,TGTGCCAGCAGTTTTACAGGAATTAGCAATCAGCCCCAGCATTTT
TRBD1,TRBV5-1,-,TRBJ2-2,CASSLAPPRQGNTGELFF,TGCGCCAGCAGCTTGGCCCCGCCGCGACAGGGGAATACCGGGGAGCTGTTTTTT
TRBD1,TRBV29-1,once,TRBJ2-7,CSVEGGTGVGYEQYF,TGCAGCGTTGAAGGGGGGACAGGGGTTGGTTACGAGCAGTACTTC
TRBD1,TRBV9,-,TRBJ2-2,CASSVSGTGGNTGELFF,TGTGCCAGCAGCGTAAGTGGGACAGGGGGTAACACCGGGGAGCTGTTTTTT
TRBD1,TRBV7-6,-,TRBJ2-7,CASRKGTGPYEQYF,TGTGCCAGCAGGAAGGGGACAGGGCCCTACGAGCAGTACTTC
-,TRBV15,-,TRBJ2-3,CATSRVEASTDTQYF,TGTGCCACCAGCAGAGTCGAAGCTTCCACAGATACGCAGTATTTT
-,TRBV9,-,TRBJ1-3,CASSVETVSSGNTIYF,TGTGCCAGCAGCGTAGAAACCGTATCCTCTGGAAACACCATATATTTT
-,TRBV6-1,-,TRBJ1-2,CASSGGRQEGYGYTF,TGTGCCAGCAGTGGGGGTAGACAGGAGGGGTATGGCTACACCTTC
-,TRBV2,-,TRBJ1-3,CASSNTGNSGNTIYF,TGTGCCAGCAGTAATACAGGGAACTCTGGAAACACCATATATTTT
-,TRBV10-3,-,TRBJ2-1,CAISESQPKGGNEQFF,TGTGCCATCAGTGAGTCGCAGCCTAAGGGGGGTAATGAGCAGTTCTTC
-,TRBV10-3,-,TRBJ1-3,CAIGQSHGMGNTIYF,TGTGCCATCGGGCAGTCCCACGGCATGGGAAACACCATATATTTT
-,TRBV27,-,TRBJ1-6,CASSPPPSSYNSPLHF,TGTGCCAGCAGTCCCCCGCCCTCCTCCTATAATTCACCCCTCCACTTT
-,TRBV5-1,-,TRBJ2-2,CASSLDGVGGELFF,TGCGCCAGCAGCTTGGATGGAGTCGGCGGGGAGCTGTTTTTT
-,TRBV7-3,-,TRBJ2-7,CASSLTSAGGYEQYF,TGTGCCAGCAGCTTAACGTCTGCCGGGGGATACGAGCAGTACTTC
TRBD1,TRBV6-1,-,TRBJ1-3,CASSVTAGQGDTIYF,TGTGCCAGCAGTGTTACGGCCGGACAGGGGGACACCATATATTTT
-,TRBV19,few,TRBJ1-5,CASSPGSNQPQHF,TGTGCCAGTAGTCCCGGATCTAATCAGCCCCAGCATTTT
-,TRBV7-2,-,TRBJ1-5,CASSLRAARFNQPQHF,TGTGCCAGCAGCTTAAGGGCAGCTAGGTTCAATCAGCCCCAGCATTTT
TRBD2,TRBV10-3,once,TRBJ2-1,CAISKLAGGGDNEQFF,TGTGCCATCAGTAAACTAGCGGGGGGGGGAGACAATGAGCAGTTCTTC
TRBD1,TRBV7-3,-,TRBJ2-2,CASSSTFRTGYPGELFF,TGTGCCAGCAGCTCTACATTCCGGACAGGGTACCCCGGGGAGCTGTTTTTT
TRBD1,TRBV2,-,TRBJ1-1,CASFTGGTEAFF,TGTGCCAGTTTTACAGGGGGCACTGAAGCTTTCTTT
-,TRBV7-6,-,TRBJ1-1,CASSAGGNTEAFF,TGTGCCAGCAGCGCCGGCGGGAACACTGAAGCTTTCTTT
TRBD1,TRBV19,-,TRBJ2-1,CASSTPGQYNEQFF,TGTGCCAGTAGTACCCCGGGACAGTACAATGAGCAGTTCTTC
-,TRBV5-1,-,TRBJ1-1,CASSLDGTLNTEAFF,TGCGCCAGCAGCTTGGATGGGACACTGAACACTGAAGCTTTCTTT
-,TRBV11-2,-,TRBJ2-7,CASSPSSYEQYF,TGTGCCAGCAGCCCGAGCTCCTACGAGCAGTACTTC
-,TRBV5-6,-,TRBJ1-1,CASSSDSWNTEAFF,TGTGCCAGCAGCTCGGACAGCTGGAACACTGAAGCTTTCTTT
-,TRBV5-6,few,TRBJ1-2,CASRGGRDHGYTF,TGTGCCAGCAGGGGGGGCAGGGACCACGGCTACACCTTC
-,TRBV30,-,TRBJ1-4,CAWSVQAGTEKLFF,TGTGCCTGGAGTGTACAGGCAGGAACTGAAAAACTGTTTTTT
TRBD1,TRBV10-3,-,TRBJ1-1,CAIRRYGTGSTEAFF,TGTGCCATCAGAAGATACGGGACAGGAAGCACTGAAGCTTTCTTT
-,TRBV19,once,TRBJ2-1,CASSMGGGTFLEQFF,TGTGCCAGTAGTATGGGAGGGGGGACCTTTCTTGAGCAGTTCTTC
TRBD1,TRBV19,-,TRBJ1-2,CASSIGGQGVNYGYTF,TGTGCCAGTAGTATAGGGGGACAGGGAGTTAACTATGGCTACACCTTC
TRBD2,TRBV7-2,once,TRBJ2-7,CASSPGLASPYEQYF,TGTGCCAGCAGCCCCGGACTAGCCAGCCCCTACGAGCAGTACTTC
-,TRBV7-6,-,TRBJ1-4,CASSSGIQGYNEKLFF,TGTGCCAGCAGCTCGGGGATACAGGGATATAATGAAAAACTGTTTTTT
TRBD1,TRBV2,-,TRBJ1-1,CASGPDRVRNTEAFF,TGTGCCAGCGGCCCAGACAGGGTCCGGAACACTGAAGCTTTCTTT
TRBD2,TRBV29-1,once,TRBJ2-5,CSAQRGGVETQYF,TGCAGCGCCCAGCGGGGGGGGGTGGAGACCCAGTACTTC
-,TRBV21-1,-,TRBJ1-1,CASTSRFLRGTEAFF,TGTGCCAGCACCTCCAGGTTCCTAAGGGGCACTGAAGCTTTCTTT
-,TRBV5-1,-,TRBJ1-2,CASSLRSPGGGYTF,TGCGCCAGCAGCTTGCGCTCGCCCGGCGGAGGCTACACCTTC
-,TRBV25-1,once,TRBJ2-3,CASAGTSSTDTQYF,TGTGCCAGCGCCGGGACATCGAGCACAGATACGCAGTATTTT
TRBD1,TRBV5-5,-,TRBJ2-7,CASSLQGAPSSYEQYF,TGTGCCAGCAGCTTGCAGGGGGCCCCCAGCTCCTACGAGCAGTACTTC
-,TRBV19,-,TRBJ1-2,CASRPDSGDYYGYTF,TGTGCCAGTAGGCCCGACAGTGGGGATTACTATGGCTACACCTTC
-,TRBV7-3,-,TRBJ2-3,CASSFLQRTDTQYF,TGTGCCAGCAGCTTTCTACAGCGCACAGATACGCAGTATTTT
TRBD2,TRBV7-8,-,TRBJ2-5,CASTASGGGQETQYF,TGTGCCAGCACCGCGTCGGGAGGGGGTCAAGAGACCCAGTACTTC
TRBD2,TRBV5-1,-,TRBJ2-3,CASSLERGGAGDTQYF,TGCGCCAGCAGCTTGGAGCGCGGGGGGGCGGGAGATACGCAGTATTTT
-,TRBV11-3,few,TRBJ2-3,CASSLQGDTQYF,TGTGCCAGCAGTCTACAGGGAGATACGCAGTATTTT
-,TRBV7-2,-,TRBJ2-5,CASSLVGRREETQYF,TGTGCCAGCAGCTTAGTCGGCAGGAGAGAAGAGACCCAGTACTTC
-,TRBV5-4,-,TRBJ1-1,CASSLELAVRTEAFF,TGTGCCAGCAGCTTGGAGCTGGCTGTTCGGACTGAAGCTTTCTTT